One and the same sample provided the 25 T cell receptor beta chains below, sequenced in a study of T-cell reconstitution after alpha-beta-depleted transplantation in children (dated by TCRdb to 2016 to 2017). Library generation was performed with PCR. Sequencing relied on an Illumina HiSeq 2500. To normalize quantification of the TCRbeta repertoire, the TCR libraries were built with molecular barcoding that relied on unique molecular identifiers. In-frame beta chains were kept once TCRdb had trimmed the public reads at Q25 with fastp and called clones with MiXCR. CDR3 protein duplicates are merged, each entry listing the most common genes and DNA. This sample has 600,000 to 700,000 distinct CDR3 sequences in its table, and 16% of those were observed once. 1.1% of the sample goes to the ten largest clones. Sequences were derived from PBMCs from the stem cell graft donor, sampled from the stem cell graft. The receptors shown here come from a human donor who donated a stem cell graft to a child with acute myeloid leukemia.

There are many counts of this clonotype. The genes are TRBV12-3 or TRBV12-4 and TRBJ1-1; D call uncertain. The V gene lost 0 bases and the J gene lost 1 base, with 9 bases spanning the gap. The length of the CDR3 is 15 residues. CDR3 bases: TGTGCCAGCAGTTTAGCGTGGTCCAGGAACACTGAAGCTTTCTTT. Protein: CASSLAWSRNTEAFF.

In its sample, this clonotype was seen many times. The V call is TRBV29-1, the J call TRBJ2-1, with 8 bases aligning to TRBD2. V was pared by 7 bases and J by 2 bases, with 10 bases of the junction left unmatched. The length of the CDR3 is 15 residues. Germline V CDR1 and CDR2: SQVTM, ANQGSEA. The CDR3 region is CSAPKRGNTYNEQFF. DNA of the CDR3: TGCAGCGCCCCGAAGCGGGGGAACACCTACAATGAGCAGTTCTTC.

The CDR3 coding sequence is TGTGCCTCTAGCGGGGGACTAAACCAAGAGACCCAGTACTTC. As protein: CASSGGLNQETQYF. The chain is built from TRBV12-3 or TRBV12-4 and TRBJ2-5; 10 bases are shared with TRBD2. The CDR3 runs 14 residues. V was clipped by 11 bases and J by 0 bases; unmatched bases: 6.

In this sample, this clonotype turned up many times. The chain is built from TRBV29-1 and TRBJ2-1; the D gene could be TRBD1 or TRBD2 (5 bases each). Per the germline V gene, CDR1 is SQVTM and CDR2 is ANQGSEA. The CDR3 extends over 16 amino acids. V lost 3 bases and J lost 6, with 21 bases in between. The CDR3 DNA reads as TGCAGCGTTGAGGGCCCGGGACGGAGGCTTATCAATGAGCAGTTCTTC. This encodes CSVEGPGRRLINEQFF.

A few counts support this clonotype. V usage is TRBV25-1 and J usage is TRBJ2-1, with TRBD1 as a possible D gene (5 bases). Trimming took off 0 bases at V and 0 bases at J, with 12 bases between the two ends. Germline CDR1 and CDR2: MGHDK and SYGVNS. The CDR3 spans 17 residues. The chain's CDR3 is CASSEYSGIPSYNEQFF. CDR3 coding DNA: TGTGCCAGCAGTGAATATTCAGGGATCCCCTCCTACAATGAGCAGTTCTTC.

The sample holds a few counts of this clonotype. V is TRBV12-3 or TRBV12-4 and J is TRBJ2-1, with D uncertain. With 8 bases removed from V and 5 bases from J, the gap between germline ends came to 7 bases. The CDR3 extends over 11 amino acids. The CDR3 loop reads CASRADNEQFF. The CDR3 coding sequence is TGTGCCAGCCGGGCGGACAATGAGCAGTTCTTC.

This clonotype was recorded many times. CDR3 DNA sequence: TGCAGTGCTAGAGACCGGACATGGGGGAGCCCCTACGAGCAGTACTTC. It codes for CSARDRTWGSPYEQYF. J is TRBJ2-7 and V is TRBV20-1; D assignment may be TRBD1 or TRBD2 (5 bases each). Germline CDR1 DFQATT, CDR2 SNEGSKA (reference sequence). This CDR3 has 16 amino acids. Trimming pared 0 bases from V and 2 bases from J, leaving 17 bases between.

This clonotype was picked up many times. This chain links TRBV28 with TRBJ1-2; the match to TRBD1 covers 7 bases. This CDR3 region has 14 residues. With V trimmed by 6 bases and J by 3 bases, 7 bases remained unmatched. Per germline, CDR1 MDHEN and CDR2 SYDVKM. CDR3 sequence reads: CASSSGTAYYGYTF. CDR3 nucleotide sequence: TGTGCCAGCAGCTCAGGGACAGCGTACTATGGCTACACCTTC.

A note on this clonotype: This sequence may be a read error, since a much larger clone differs from it by one base. This is likely a read error, given that the CDR3 carries no conserved phenylalanine or tryptophan at its end. The rearrangement joins TRBV20-1 to TRBJ2-2; D gene unclear. The CDR3 is 12 amino acids. Trimming left V 3 bases short and J 9 bases short, with 11 bases between. Germline lookup yields CDR1 DFQATT and CDR2 SNEGSKA (reference sequence). CDR3 DNA sequence: TGCAGTGCTAGGACCTGGAGAAGGGAGCTGTTTTTA. Translated, it gives CSARTWRRELFL.

The chain joins TRBV4-1 to TRBJ1-3, with no clear D. Germline CDR1 MGHRA, CDR2 YSYEKL. The CDR3 is 15 amino acids. Between the trimmed V and J ends, which lost 0 bases and 4 bases, there was a span of 10 bases. The CDR3 DNA sequence: TGCGCCAGCAGCCAAGAGGGCAGTACGGGAAACACCATATATTTT. Residues: CASSQEGSTGNTIYF.

The chain links TRBV7-9 to TRBJ1-1; D ambiguous. The ends were cut back, 5 bases at V and 4 bases at J, with 14 bases in the middle. The CDR3 contains 14 residues. The germline V gene has CDR1 SEHNR and CDR2 FQNEAQ (reference sequence). The CDR3 loop is CASSRHGTFTEAFF. In DNA form, the CDR3 reads TGTGCCAGCAGCCGACACGGAACTTTCACTGAAGCTTTCTTT.

The chain joins TRBV5-1 to TRBJ2-5; 7 bases are a match to TRBD1. The ends lost 4 bases at V and 2 bases at J; junction bases unmatched: 2. This CDR3 contains 13 residues. The germline gives CDR1 SGHRS, CDR2 YFSETQ. DNA of the CDR3: TGCGCCAGCAGCACGGGACAGCAAGAGACCCAGTACTTC. It specifies CASSTGQQETQYF.

V usage is TRBV11-1 and J usage is TRBJ1-1; D possibly corresponds to TRBD1 (6 bases). The V gene lost 0 bases and the J gene lost 7 bases, with 18 bases spanning the gap. The V gene's germline CDR1 is SGHAT and CDR2 FQDESV (reference sequence). CDR3 length: 16 amino acids. The DNA of the CDR3 is TGTGCCAGCAGCTTAGCCCTGTTGAGAACAGGGAATGAAGCTTTCTTT. Its protein product is CASSLALLRTGNEAFF.

This clonotype occurred many times. This rearrangement joins TRBV5-1 to TRBJ2-7, with TRBD1 as a possible D gene (5 bases). This CDR3 spans 12 amino acids. Germline CDR1 reads SGHRS; CDR2 reads YFSETQ. V dropped 0 bases and J dropped 5 bases, with 6 bases sitting between them. CDR3 in amino acids: CASSLVTDEQYF. CDR3 nucleotide sequence: TGCGCCAGCAGCTTGGTGACAGACGAGCAGTACTTC.

Ten or more counts support this clonotype. This chain links TRBV29-1 with TRBJ1-1; 9 bases match TRBD1. The germline V gene encodes CDR1 SQVTM and CDR2 ANQGSEA. The CDR3 is made up of 13 amino acids. The V segment lost 1 base and the J segment 5 bases; nucleotides outside the gene matches: 2. Here the CDR3 DNA reads TGCAGCGTTGAAGGGACAGGGGAGACTGAAGCTTTCTTT. Translation: CSVEGTGETEAFF.

This clonotype was seen ten or more times. The chain is built from TRBV20-1 and TRBJ2-5, with 8 positions matching TRBD2. This CDR3 has 15 amino acids. Per the germline V gene, CDR1 is DFQATT and CDR2 is SNEGSKA (reference sequence). Trimming cost V 3 bases and J 5 bases; bases outside gene matches: 11. CDR3 sequence reads: CSASPSGLRGETQYF. DNA of the CDR3: TGCAGTGCTAGTCCTAGCGGGCTAAGAGGGGAGACCCAGTACTTC.

The V gene is TRBV6-1, the J gene TRBJ1-4; D is ambiguous. Germline V gene sequence: CDR1 MNHNS, CDR2 SASEGT. V was pared by 7 bases and J by 5 bases, with 11 bases between. The CDR3 runs to 13 residues. The CDR3 nucleotides read TGTGCCAGCAAAGTAACGGGGAATGAAAAACTGTTTTTT. Translating gives CASKVTGNEKLFF.

This clonotype has a count of ten or more. V is TRBV7-2 and J is TRBJ1-2; no clear D. The CDR3 loop spans 16 amino acids. CDR1 is SGHTA and CDR2 is FQGNSA in the germline V gene. The V end lost 5 bases, the J end lost 4 bases, and 20 bases lay between the germline ends. The CDR3 loop is CASSLGGGESAYGYTF. DNA for the CDR3: TGTGCCAGCAGCCTCGGCGGCGGGGAGTCAGCCTATGGCTACACCTTC.

This clonotype was seen only a few times. The chain carries TRBV7-2 and TRBJ1-2; 7 nucleotides align to TRBD1. The CDR3 spans 14 residues. Germline-derived CDR1 and CDR2 are SGHTA and FQGNSA. V lost 8 bases and J lost 1; bases outside the gene matches: 7. The CDR3 region is CASSPQGGNYGYTF. The CDR3 DNA reads as TGTGCCAGCTCCCCCCAGGGGGGTAACTATGGCTACACCTTC.

Worth noting for this clonotype: Possible read error: a much larger clone is one base away. The chain combines TRBV20-1 with TRBJ2-7, with 8 bases identical to TRBD1. CDR3 length equals 16 residues. Germline V gene lookup returns CDR1 DFQATT and CDR2 SNEGSKA (reference sequence). In nucleotides, the CDR3 is TGCTGTGCTCCGAAAGGACAGGGAACAATCTCCTACGAGCAGTACTTC. Its translation: CCAPKGQGTISYEQYF.

The chain recombines TRBV30 with TRBJ2-2; D possibly corresponds to TRBD2 (7 bases). CDR3 length: 15 residues. Trimming stripped 5 bases from V and 4 bases from J, with 17 bases between. Germline assignment: CDR1 GTSNPN and CDR2 SVGIG (reference sequence). This CDR3 reads CAWGGAEAPTGELFF. The CDR3 DNA is TGTGCCTGGGGGGGGGCAGAGGCTCCCACCGGGGAGCTGTTTTTT.

To note about this clonotype: This clone may be a read error of a much larger clone one base away. The chain combines TRBV12-3 or TRBV12-4 with TRBJ2-5; 8 nucleotides align to TRBD1. V lost 3 bases and J lost 5; bases outside the gene matches: 8. This CDR3 has 15 residues. The CDR3 DNA is TGTGCCAGCAGTTTTGAACAGGGGGTCGGGGAGACCCAGTACTTC. Amino acids: CASSFEQGVGETQYF.

In this sample, this clonotype turned up a few times. V usage is TRBV2 and J usage is TRBJ2-5, with a weak D call TRBD2 (6 bases). The V and J ends lost 3 bases and 7 bases respectively, with 18 bases between them. Germline lookup yields CDR1 SNHLY and CDR2 FYNNEI. The CDR3 contains 15 residues. CDR3 in amino acids: CASSEGRAGLGTQYF. DNA for the CDR3: TGTGCCAGCAGTGAGGGAAGGGCGGGATTAGGGACCCAGTACTTC.

This clonotype was detected only a few times. In nucleotides, the CDR3 is TGTGCCAGCAGCCAAGACGGAGACTGGGCCGGGGAGCTGTTTTTT. Encoded protein: CASSQDGDWAGELFF. The rearrangement joins TRBV4-2 to TRBJ2-2; D gene unclear. The germline V and J ends were trimmed by 0 bases and 6 bases, with 11 bases remaining between them. CDR3 length equals 15 residues. CDR1 and CDR2 (germline): LGHNA, YNFKEQ.

The sample holds many counts of this clonotype. The chain combines TRBV7-7 with TRBJ2-5; D gene uncertain. The CDR3 totals 14 residues. CDR1 and CDR2 (germline): SSHAT, FNYEAQ (reference sequence). V dropped 3 bases and J dropped 2 bases, with 10 bases sitting between them. CDR3 sequence (DNA): TGTGCCAGCAGCTTCGGAACAGAGCAAGAGACCCAGTACTTC. The encoded protein is CASSFGTEQETQYF.